What follows are 5 T cell receptor beta chains derived from one specimen sequenced in a study of CD8 T cells in ankylosing spondylitis. Study-wide points: Fewer than ten highly homologous variants made up a TCR beta motif that seemed to typify ankylosing spondylitis blood.

Antigen specificity for these receptors is unknown. TCRdb independently ran MiXCR on the 5' RACE reads; one entry per CDR3 protein. The sample yields roughly 700,000 distinct CDR3 sequences, 15% to 20% seen once. Sequences were obtained from blood, either unsorted or a sorted T cell fraction (not recorded which). All receptors come from a male donor with ankylosing spondylitis.

V is TRBV18 and J is TRBJ2-1; D is possibly TRBD1 (5 bases). CDR3 length: 18 amino acids. The germline gives CDR1 KGHSH, CDR2 LQKENI. Deletions cut 2 bases from V and 0 bases from J, with 17 bases between. CDR3 sequence (DNA): TGTGCCAGCTCACCAACAACCAGGGTTCTAGGCTCCTACAATGAGCAGTTCTTC. Protein sequence: CASSPTTRVLGSYNEQFF.

V is TRBV29-1 and J is TRBJ2-7; D might be TRBD2 (7 bases). CDR1 is SQVTM, CDR2 ANQGSEA, per germline. Trimming pared 6 bases from V and 2 bases from J, leaving 14 bases between. The CDR3 is made up of 13 amino acids. The CDR3 DNA is TGCAGCGTAGGGGGGGGAAAAACCTACGAGCAGTACTTC. Residues: CSVGGGKTYEQYF.

The V and J genes are TRBV9 and TRBJ1-1, with TRBD1 identical over 8 bases. Germline CDR1 is SGDLS and CDR2 is YYNGEE. The CDR3 runs 13 residues. J was trimmed by 1 base and V by 9 bases; bases with no gene match: 5. CDR3 nucleotides: TGTGCCACCGGACAGGGACCGAACACTGAAGCTTTCTTT. Protein sequence: CATGQGPNTEAFF.

In this sample, this clonotype turned up many times. The chain is built from TRBV7-9 and TRBJ2-2; possible D gene TRBD1, 6 bases. The V gene lost 5 bases and the J gene lost 1 base, with 8 bases spanning the gap. CDR1 and CDR2 (germline): SEHNR, FQNEAQ (reference sequence). This CDR3 comprises 14 residues. CDR3 sequence (DNA): TGTGCCAGCAGCGGGGGACAGAACACCGGGGAGCTGTTTTTT. It yields the protein CASSGGQNTGELFF.

This chain connects TRBV5-1 to TRBJ2-5, with 7 bases that match TRBD2. This CDR3 has 13 residues. Germline CDR1 reads SGHRS; CDR2 reads YFSETQ. J gave up 1 base and V 6 bases, and 3 bases lay outside the gene matches. The CDR3 reads CASTASGQETQYF. CDR3 DNA sequence: TGCGCCAGCACGGCTAGCGGCCAAGAGACCCAGTACTTC.